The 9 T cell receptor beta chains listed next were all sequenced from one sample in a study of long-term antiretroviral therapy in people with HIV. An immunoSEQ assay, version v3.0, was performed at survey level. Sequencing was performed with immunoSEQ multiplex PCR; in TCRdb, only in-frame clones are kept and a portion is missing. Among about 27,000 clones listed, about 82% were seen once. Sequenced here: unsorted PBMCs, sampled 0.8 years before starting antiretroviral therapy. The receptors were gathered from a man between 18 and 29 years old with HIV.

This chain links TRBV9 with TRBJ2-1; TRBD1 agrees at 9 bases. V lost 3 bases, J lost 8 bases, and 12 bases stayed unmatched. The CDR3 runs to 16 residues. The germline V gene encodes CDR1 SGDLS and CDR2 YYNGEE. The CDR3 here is CASSARTGDVVDEQFF. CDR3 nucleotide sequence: TGTGCCAGCAGCGCCCGGACAGGGGATGTAGTGGATGAGCAGTTCTTC.

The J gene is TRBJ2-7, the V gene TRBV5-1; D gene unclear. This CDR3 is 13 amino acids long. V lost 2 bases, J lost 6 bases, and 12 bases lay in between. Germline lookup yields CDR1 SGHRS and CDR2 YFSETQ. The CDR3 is CASSFSNGREQYF. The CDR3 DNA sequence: TGCGCCAGCAGCTTCTCAAACGGGCGCGAGCAGTACTTC.

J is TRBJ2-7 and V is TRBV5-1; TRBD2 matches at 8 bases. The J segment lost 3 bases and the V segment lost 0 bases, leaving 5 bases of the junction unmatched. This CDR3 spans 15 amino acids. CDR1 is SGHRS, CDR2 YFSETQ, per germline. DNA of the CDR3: TGCGCCAGCAGCTTGGAGCGGGGGTCTCTCTACGAGCAGTACTTC. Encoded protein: CASSLERGSLYEQYF.

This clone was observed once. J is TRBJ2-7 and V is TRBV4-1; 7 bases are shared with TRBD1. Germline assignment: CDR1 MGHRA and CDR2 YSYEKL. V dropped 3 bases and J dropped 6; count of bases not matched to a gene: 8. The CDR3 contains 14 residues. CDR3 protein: CASSQISTGVEQYF. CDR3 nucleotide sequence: TGCGCCAGCAGCCAGATCAGTACAGGGGTCGAGCAGTACTTC.

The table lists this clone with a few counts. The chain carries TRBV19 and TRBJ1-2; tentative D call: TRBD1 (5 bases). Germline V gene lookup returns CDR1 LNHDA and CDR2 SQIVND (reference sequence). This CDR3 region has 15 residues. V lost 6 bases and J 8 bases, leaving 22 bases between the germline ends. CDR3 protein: CASSPQMGGTVGYTF. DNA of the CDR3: TGTGCCAGTAGCCCCCAGATGGGGGGAACGGTAGGCTACACCTTC.

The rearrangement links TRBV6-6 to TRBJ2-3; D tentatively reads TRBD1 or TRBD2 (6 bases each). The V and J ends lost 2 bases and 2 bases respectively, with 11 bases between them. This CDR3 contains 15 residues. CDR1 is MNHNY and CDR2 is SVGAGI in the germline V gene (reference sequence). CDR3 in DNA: TGTGCCAGCAGTTACCGGGGGCCCACCACAGATACGCAGTATTTT. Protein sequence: CASSYRGPTTDTQYF.

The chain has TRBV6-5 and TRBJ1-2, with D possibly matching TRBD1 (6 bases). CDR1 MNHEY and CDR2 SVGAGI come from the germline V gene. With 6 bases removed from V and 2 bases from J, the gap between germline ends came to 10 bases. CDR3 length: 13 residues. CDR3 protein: CASSHRENYGYTF. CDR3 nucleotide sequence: TGTGCCAGCAGCCACAGGGAAAACTATGGCTACACCTTC.

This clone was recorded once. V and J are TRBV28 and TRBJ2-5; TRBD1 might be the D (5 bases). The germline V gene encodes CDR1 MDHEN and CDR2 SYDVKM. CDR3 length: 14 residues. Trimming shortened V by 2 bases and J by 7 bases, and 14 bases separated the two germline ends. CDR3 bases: TGTGCCAGCAGTTTAAGAGGACCGCAGGGGACCCAGTACTTC. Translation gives CASSLRGPQGTQYF.

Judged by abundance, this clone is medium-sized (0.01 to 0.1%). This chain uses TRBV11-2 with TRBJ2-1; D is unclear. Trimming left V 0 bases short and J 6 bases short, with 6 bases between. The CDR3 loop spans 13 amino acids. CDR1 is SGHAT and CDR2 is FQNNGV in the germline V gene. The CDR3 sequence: CASSLEITNEQFF. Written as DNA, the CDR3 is TGTGCCAGCAGCTTAGAGATCACCAATGAGCAGTTCTTC.